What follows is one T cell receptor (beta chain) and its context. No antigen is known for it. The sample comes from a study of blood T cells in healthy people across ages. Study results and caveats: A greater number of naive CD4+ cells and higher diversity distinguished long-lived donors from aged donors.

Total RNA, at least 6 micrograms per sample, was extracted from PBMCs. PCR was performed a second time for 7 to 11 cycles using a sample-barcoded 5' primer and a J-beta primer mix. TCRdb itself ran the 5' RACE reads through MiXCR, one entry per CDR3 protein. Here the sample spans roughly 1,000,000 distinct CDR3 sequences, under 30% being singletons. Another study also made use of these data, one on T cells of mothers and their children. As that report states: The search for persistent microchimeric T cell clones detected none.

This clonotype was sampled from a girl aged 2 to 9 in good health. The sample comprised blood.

Here the CDR3 reads CASSRGGTSGSGVGVNEQFF. The CDR3 coding sequence is TGTGCCAGCAGCCGAGGTGGGACTAGCGGGAGTGGGGTGGGAGTCAATGAGCAGTTCTTC. This sequence joins TRBV11-1 and TRBJ2-1, with 14 bases lining up with TRBD2. CDR1 SGHAT and CDR2 FQDESV come from the germline V gene (reference sequence). This CDR3 comprises 20 residues. V was pared by 5 bases and J by 6 bases, with 18 bases of the junction left unmatched. Filled out from reference TRBV11-1 and TRBJ2-1, the complete variable domain reads EAEVAQSPRYKITEKSQAVAFWCDPISGHATLYWYRQILGQGPELLVQFQDESVVDDSQLPKDRFSAERLKGVDSTLKIQPAELGDSAMYLCASSRGGTSGSGVGVNEQFFGPGTRLTVL.